Listed here are 24 T cell receptor beta chains from one sample, sequenced in a study of blood T cell repertoires in COVID-19. The protocol was immunoSEQ multiplex PCR, while the TCRdb copy is restricted to in-frame clones and leaves out a portion. Found here are 150,000 to 200,000 clones, around 83% of them singletons; the top ten hold approximately 6.1%. The specimen sequenced was peripheral blood. These receptor sequences come from a woman in her thirties or forties with acute or convalescent COVID-19.

The chain employs TRBV5-4 and TRBJ1-4; 8 bases align to TRBD1. V lost 1 base to trimming and J lost 10 bases; unmatched junction nucleotides: 9. CDR1 and CDR2 (germline): SGHNT, YYREEE (reference sequence). CDR3 size: 15 residues. This CDR3 reads CASSLRGQGGGKLFF. The CDR3 DNA follows: TGTGCCAGCAGCTTGCGTGGACAGGGAGGGGGAAAACTGTTTTTT.

The genes are TRBV3-1 (or the pseudogene TRBV3-2) and TRBJ1-2; TRBD1 matches 10 bases. Germline CDR1 is LGHDT and CDR2 is YNNKEL (reference sequence). CDR3 length: 14 residues. V was pared by 4 bases and J by 7 bases, with 6 bases of the junction left unmatched. CDR3 nucleotide sequence: TGTGCCAGCAGCCTGGGACAGGGGTCGGTTGGCTACACCTTC. This sequence encodes CASSLGQGSVGYTF.

Here the CDR3 reads CSAREGRGSTF. In DNA form, the CDR3 reads TGCAGTGCTAGAGAAGGCCGGGGAAGCACCTTC. The chain couples TRBV20-1 to TRBJ1-2; no firm D call. The CDR3 totals 11 residues. The germline gives CDR1 DFQATT, CDR2 SNEGSKA (reference sequence). V shed 0 bases and J shed 13 bases, with 12 bases lying between them.

The genes are TRBV28 and TRBJ1-3, with no clear D. Germline V lookup: CDR1 MDHEN, CDR2 SYDVKM. The CDR3 sequence is 15 residues long. Trimming stripped 5 bases from V and 0 bases from J, with 11 bases between. CDR3 sequence: CASSPGISSGNTIYF. The CDR3 bases are TGTGCCAGCAGTCCGGGGATTTCCTCTGGAAACACCATATATTTT.

The J gene is TRBJ1-6, the V gene TRBV5-1, with TRBD1 as a possible D gene (5 bases). The CDR3 totals 15 residues. V was shortened by 6 bases and J by 5 bases, with 15 bases between the two germline ends. Germline CDR1 and CDR2: SGHRS and YFSETQ. CDR3 protein: CASTTRGGDNSPLHF. CDR3 DNA: TGCGCCAGCACCACGCGGGGAGGGGATAATTCACCCCTCCACTTT.

This chain connects TRBV21-1 to TRBJ2-7; TRBD2, the table's D call, lacks a check against the DNA. TRBV21-1 is an annotated pseudogene. This CDR3 contains 19 residues. CDR3 sequence: CASSKAPLLVGGYSYEQYF. CDR3 coding DNA: TGTGCCAGCAGCAAAGCCCCTCTTTTAGTGGGAGGGTACTCCTACGAGCAGTACTTC.

The V and J genes are TRBV6-2 or TRBV6-3 and TRBJ2-7, with D possibly matching TRBD1 (6 bases). In germline, CDR1 is MNHEY, CDR2 SVGEGT. Trimming shortened V by 4 bases and J by 6 bases, and 13 bases separated the two germline ends. The CDR3 runs 13 residues. CDR3 in DNA: TGTGCCAGCAGTTTCGAGGGGGTGAGCGAGCAGTACTTC. Translation gives CASSFEGVSEQYF.

In this sample, this clone turned up a few times. The CDR3 sequence: CASSQGWGASFSGNTIYF. The DNA of the CDR3 is TGTGCCAGCAGCCAAGGGTGGGGCGCTTCTTTTTCTGGAAACACCATATATTTT. J is TRBJ1-3 and V is TRBV7-2, with D perhaps matching TRBD1 (5 bases). From germline, CDR1 is SGHTA and CDR2 FQGNSA. The ends were cut back, 5 bases at V and 1 base at J, with 21 bases in the middle. This CDR3 comprises 18 residues.

The J gene is TRBJ2-7, the V gene TRBV5-8; TRBD1 might be the D (5 bases). Germline CDR1 is SGHTS and CDR2 is YDEGEE. V lost 7 bases, J lost 0 bases, and 11 bases lay in between. The CDR3 consists of 13 residues. CDR3 protein: CASGRQNSYEQYF. The CDR3 nucleotides are TGTGCCAGCGGAAGACAGAACTCCTACGAGCAGTACTTC.

The chain employs TRBV11-1 and TRBJ1-1; weak D call: TRBD1 (5 bases). The CDR3 has 14 residues. V was clipped by 2 bases and J by 0 bases, with 7 bases between them. Germline loops: CDR1 SGHAT, CDR2 FQDESV (reference sequence). For the CDR3, the DNA is TGTGCCAGCAGCTTACTAGGGGTGAACACTGAAGCTTTCTTT. Translated: CASSLLGVNTEAFF.

The chain has TRBV28 and TRBJ1-2; no clear D gene. There are 11 residues in the CDR3. Looked up from germline, CDR1 is MDHEN and CDR2 is SYDVKM. Trimming took off 8 bases at V and 1 base at J, with 5 bases between the two ends. The CDR3 DNA sequence: TGTGCCAGCGCGAATAACTATGGCTACACCTTC. This sequence encodes CASANNYGYTF.

The V gene is TRBV6-5, the J gene TRBJ1-2; 8 nucleotides agree with TRBD1. The CDR3 covers 13 residues. Per the germline V gene, CDR1 is MNHEY and CDR2 is SVGAGI. Germline trimming cut 8 bases from V and 2 bases from J; bases unmatched to any gene: 4. The CDR3 DNA reads as TGTGCCAGCCGGACAGGGCCGAACTATGGCTACACCTTC. The encoded protein is CASRTGPNYGYTF.

The chain uses TRBV20-1 and TRBJ1-4; D gene ambiguous. Germline loops: CDR1 DFQATT, CDR2 SNEGSKA (reference sequence). The V and J ends lost 3 bases and 6 bases respectively, with 11 bases between them. This CDR3 has 13 amino acids. The CDR3 region has the DNA TGCAGTGCTAGTCGGCAAGGAGATGAAAAACTGTTTTTT. This translates into CSASRQGDEKLFF.

The V gene is TRBV10-1, the J gene TRBJ2-3; D might be TRBD2 (6 bases). CDR1 and CDR2 (germline): WNHNN, SYGVQD (reference sequence). V dropped 9 bases and J dropped 2 bases, with 12 bases sitting between them. The CDR3 has 13 amino acids. The CDR3 here is CARGLSPTDTQYF. The DNA of the CDR3 is TGCGCCAGGGGACTCTCCCCCACAGATACGCAGTATTTT.

The chain is built from TRBV5-1 and TRBJ2-7; tentatively, D is TRBD2 (5 bases). Trimming stripped 4 bases from V and 3 bases from J, with 20 bases between. The CDR3 is 16 amino acids. The germline V gene encodes CDR1 SGHRS and CDR2 YFSETQ. The CDR3 coding sequence is TGCGCCAGCAGCAGAGGACTCCCAACAATGGGCTACGAGCAGTACTTC. Its protein is CASSRGLPTMGYEQYF.

This chain links TRBV11-2 with TRBJ2-7; a weak D match, TRBD2 (5 bases). CDR3 length: 13 residues. CDR1 and CDR2 from the germline V gene are SGHAT and FQNNGV. The V end was cut by 2 bases, the J end by 2 bases, with 7 bases between. CDR3: CASSLSGTYEQYF. The CDR3, as DNA: TGTGCCAGCAGCTTATCGGGAACCTACGAGCAGTACTTC.

V and J are TRBV3-1 (or the pseudogene TRBV3-2) and TRBJ2-7; D not certain. The ends were cut back, 0 bases at V and 0 bases at J, with 9 bases in the middle. Germline CDR1 and CDR2: LGHDT and YNNKEL (reference sequence). The CDR3 length is 15 residues. The CDR3 bases are TGTGCCAGCAGCCAAGATTGGCGGAGCTCCTACGAGCAGTACTTC. It translates to CASSQDWRSSYEQYF.

This clone has only one observation. This chain uses TRBV2 with TRBJ1-5; 9 bases are a match to TRBD1. This CDR3 contains 15 residues. After removal of 4 bases from V and 5 bases from J, the junction contained 6 bases not matched to a gene. The germline CDR1 and CDR2 sequences are SNHLY and FYNNEI. DNA of the CDR3: TGTGCCAGCAGTGTACAGGGGGCCGAACATCAGCCCCAGCATTTT. This translates into CASSVQGAEHQPQHF.

CDR3 amino acids: CASSPGGGSYNSPLHF. CDR3 bases: TGTGCCAGCAGCCCGGGGGGGGGATCCTATAATTCACCCCTCCACTTT. V usage is TRBV7-2 and J usage is TRBJ1-6; tentatively, D is TRBD1 (5 bases). There are 16 residues in the CDR3. V was trimmed by 5 bases and J by 1 base, leaving 12 bases between them. Germline V gives CDR1 SGHTA, CDR2 FQGNSA.

The chain links TRBV3-1 (or the pseudogene TRBV3-2) to TRBJ1-2, with D maybe TRBD1 (6 bases). The germline V gene has CDR1 LGHDT and CDR2 YNNKEL (reference sequence). Trimming took off 1 base at V and 5 bases at J, with 14 bases between the two ends. This CDR3 is built from 15 residues. DNA for the CDR3: TGTGCCAGCAGCCAAGGAACGACAGGCGCATATGGCTACACCTTC. Translated, it gives CASSQGTTGAYGYTF.

V usage is TRBV2 and J usage is TRBJ2-1; 11 nucleotides align to TRBD2. J lost 3 bases, V lost 5 bases, and 3 bases had no gene match. This CDR3 has 15 amino acids. From germline, CDR1 is SNHLY and CDR2 FYNNEI. This CDR3 reads CASSSSGRIYNEQFF. CDR3 DNA sequence: TGTGCCAGCAGTTCTAGCGGGAGGATCTACAATGAGCAGTTCTTC.

The chain joins TRBV28 to TRBJ2-7; tentatively, D is TRBD2 (5 bases). The CDR3 is made up of 15 amino acids. V was clipped by 2 bases and J by 3 bases, with 14 bases between them. The germline V gene has CDR1 MDHEN and CDR2 SYDVKM. The CDR3 coding sequence is TGTGCCAGCAGTTTAGGAGGCGGGCCCTTCTACGAGCAGTACTTC. This sequence encodes CASSLGGGPFYEQYF.

As to this clone: The germline gene is not matched at one end of the junction; a read error may be the cause. V usage is TRBV4-2 and J usage is TRBJ2-5, with D maybe TRBD2 (5 bases). The germline V gene encodes CDR1 LGHNA and CDR2 YNFKEQ. The CDR3 totals 15 residues. CDR3 DNA: TGTGCCAGCAGCCAAAAAAACGACTACCAGGAGACCCAGTACTTC. Protein sequence: CASSQKNDYQETQYF.

V is TRBV9 and J is TRBJ2-7; 10 positions agree with TRBD2. CDR1 is SGDLS and CDR2 is YYNGEE in the germline V gene. V lost 0 bases to trimming and J lost 5 bases; unmatched junction nucleotides: 5. CDR3 size: 15 residues. CDR3 region: CASSVGASGSHEQYF. The CDR3 DNA follows: TGTGCCAGCAGCGTAGGGGCTAGCGGGAGCCACGAGCAGTACTTC.